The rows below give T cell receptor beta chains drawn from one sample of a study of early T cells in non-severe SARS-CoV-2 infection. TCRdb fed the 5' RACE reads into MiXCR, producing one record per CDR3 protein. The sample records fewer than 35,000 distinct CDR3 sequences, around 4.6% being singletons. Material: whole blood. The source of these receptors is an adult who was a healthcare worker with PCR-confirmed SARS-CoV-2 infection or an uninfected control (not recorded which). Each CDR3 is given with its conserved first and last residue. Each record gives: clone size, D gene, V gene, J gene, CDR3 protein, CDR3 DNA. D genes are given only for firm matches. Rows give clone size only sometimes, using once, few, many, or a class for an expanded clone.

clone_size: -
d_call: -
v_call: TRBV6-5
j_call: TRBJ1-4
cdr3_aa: CASSYAGPPNEKLFF
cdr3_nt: TGTGCCAGCAGTTACGCTGGGCCTCCAAATGAAAAACTGTTTTTT

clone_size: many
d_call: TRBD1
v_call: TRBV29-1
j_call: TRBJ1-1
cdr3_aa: CSGTGGKKTEAFF
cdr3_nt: TGCAGCGGGACAGGGGGCAAGAAGACTGAAGCTTTCTTT

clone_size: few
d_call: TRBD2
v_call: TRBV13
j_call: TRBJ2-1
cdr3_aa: CASSLEASGRGPYNEQFF
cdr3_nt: TGTGCCAGCAGCTTAGAGGCTAGCGGGAGAGGTCCCTACAATGAGCAGTTCTTC

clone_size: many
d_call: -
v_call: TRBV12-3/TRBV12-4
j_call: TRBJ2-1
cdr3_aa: CASSRDRGGNEQFF
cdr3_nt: TGTGCCAGCAGTCGAGATAGGGGGGGGAATGAGCAGTTCTTC

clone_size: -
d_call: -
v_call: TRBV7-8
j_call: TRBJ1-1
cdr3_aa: CASSLVAVMNTEAFF
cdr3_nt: TGTGCCAGCAGCTTAGTGGCAGTCATGAACACTGAAGCTTTCTTT

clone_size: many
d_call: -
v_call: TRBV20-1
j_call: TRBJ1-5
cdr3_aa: CSARDGGVYQPQHF
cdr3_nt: TGCAGTGCTAGAGATGGAGGCGTATATCAGCCCCAGCATTTT

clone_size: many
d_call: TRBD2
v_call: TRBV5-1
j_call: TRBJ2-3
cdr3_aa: CASSLFPGLAGRDTQYF
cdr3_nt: TGCGCCAGCAGCTTGTTCCCGGGACTAGCGGGACGAGATACGCAGTATTTT

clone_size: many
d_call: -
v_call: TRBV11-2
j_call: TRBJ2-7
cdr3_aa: CASRFNVIEYEQYF
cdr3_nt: TGTGCCAGCAGATTCAACGTCATTGAATACGAGCAGTACTTC

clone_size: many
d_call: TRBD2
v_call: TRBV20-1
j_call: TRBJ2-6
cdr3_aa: CSATRTSGRSSGANVLTF
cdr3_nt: TGCAGTGCTACCCGAACCAGCGGGAGGAGCTCTGGGGCCAACGTCCTGACTTTC

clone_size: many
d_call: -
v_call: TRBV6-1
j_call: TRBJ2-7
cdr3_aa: CASSERGGSAVGPDEQYF
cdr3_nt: TGTGCCAGCAGTGAAAGAGGAGGGTCTGCCGTGGGGCCCGACGAGCAGTACTTC

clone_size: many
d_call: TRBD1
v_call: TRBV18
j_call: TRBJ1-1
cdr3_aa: CASSEGTVNTEAFF
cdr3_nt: TGTGCCAGCTCGGAGGGGACAGTGAACACTGAAGCTTTCTTT

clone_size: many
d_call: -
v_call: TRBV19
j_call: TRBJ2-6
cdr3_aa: CASSTTGTRGANVLTF
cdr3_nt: TGTGCCAGTAGTACCACAGGAACACGCGGGGCCAACGTCCTGACTTTC

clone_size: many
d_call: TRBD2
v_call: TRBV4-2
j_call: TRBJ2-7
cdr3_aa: CASSQETSVNRYEQYF
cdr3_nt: TGTGCCAGCAGCCAAGAAACTAGCGTAAACCGATACGAGCAGTACTTC

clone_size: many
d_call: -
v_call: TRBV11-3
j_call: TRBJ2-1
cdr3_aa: CASSLGLTGAWQFF
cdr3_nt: TGTGCCAGCAGCTTAGGTCTAACGGGCGCGTGGCAGTTCTTC

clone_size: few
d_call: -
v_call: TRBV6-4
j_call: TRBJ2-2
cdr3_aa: CASSDSYTGELFF
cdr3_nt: TGTGCCAGCAGTGACTCCTACACCGGGGAGCTGTTTTTT

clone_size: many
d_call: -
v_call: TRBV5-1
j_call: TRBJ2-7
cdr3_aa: CASSERPSGLYEQYF
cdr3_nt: TGCGCCAGCAGCGAAAGACCGTCGGGGCTATACGAGCAGTACTTC

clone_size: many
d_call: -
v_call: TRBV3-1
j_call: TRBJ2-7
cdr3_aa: CASSHQFDGSYEQYF
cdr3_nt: TGTGCCAGCAGCCATCAATTCGACGGCTCCTACGAGCAGTACTTC

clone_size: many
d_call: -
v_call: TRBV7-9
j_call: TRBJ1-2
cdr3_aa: CASSSSGVNYGYTF
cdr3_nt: TGTGCCAGCAGCTCGTCAGGGGTCAACTATGGCTACACCTTC

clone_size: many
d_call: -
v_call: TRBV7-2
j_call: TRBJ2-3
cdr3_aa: CASSLGPSYTDTQYF
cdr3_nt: TGTGCCAGCAGCTTAGGGCCCTCTTATACAGATACGCAGTATTTT

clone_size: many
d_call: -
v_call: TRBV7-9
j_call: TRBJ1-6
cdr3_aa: CASSVYNSPLHF
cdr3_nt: TGTGCCAGCAGCGTATATAATTCACCCCTCCACTTT

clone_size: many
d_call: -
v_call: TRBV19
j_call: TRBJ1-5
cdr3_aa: CASNAGNQPQHF
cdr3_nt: TGTGCCAGTAATGCGGGCAATCAGCCCCAGCATTTT

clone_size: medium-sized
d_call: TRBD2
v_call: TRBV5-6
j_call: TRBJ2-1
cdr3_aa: CASSPPGLAYNEQFF
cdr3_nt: TGTGCCAGCAGCCCGCCGGGACTAGCCTACAATGAGCAGTTCTTC

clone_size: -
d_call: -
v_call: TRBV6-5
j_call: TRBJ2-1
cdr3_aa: CASTYKAIGGDEQFF
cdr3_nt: TGTGCCAGCACCTATAAGGCCATTGGCGGGGATGAGCAGTTCTTC

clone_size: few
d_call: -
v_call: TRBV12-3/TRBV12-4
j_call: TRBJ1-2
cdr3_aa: CASSFRSNYGYTF
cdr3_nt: TGTGCCAGCAGTTTTAGGAGTAACTATGGCTACACCTTC

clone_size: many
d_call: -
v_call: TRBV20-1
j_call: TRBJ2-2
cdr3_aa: CSARAPWGDTGELFF
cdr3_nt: TGCAGTGCTAGAGCCCCTTGGGGGGACACCGGGGAGCTGTTTTTT

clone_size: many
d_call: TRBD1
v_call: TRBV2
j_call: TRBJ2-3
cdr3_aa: CASSDRGLTDTQYF
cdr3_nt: TGTGCCAGCAGTGACAGGGGGCTCACAGATACGCAGTATTTT